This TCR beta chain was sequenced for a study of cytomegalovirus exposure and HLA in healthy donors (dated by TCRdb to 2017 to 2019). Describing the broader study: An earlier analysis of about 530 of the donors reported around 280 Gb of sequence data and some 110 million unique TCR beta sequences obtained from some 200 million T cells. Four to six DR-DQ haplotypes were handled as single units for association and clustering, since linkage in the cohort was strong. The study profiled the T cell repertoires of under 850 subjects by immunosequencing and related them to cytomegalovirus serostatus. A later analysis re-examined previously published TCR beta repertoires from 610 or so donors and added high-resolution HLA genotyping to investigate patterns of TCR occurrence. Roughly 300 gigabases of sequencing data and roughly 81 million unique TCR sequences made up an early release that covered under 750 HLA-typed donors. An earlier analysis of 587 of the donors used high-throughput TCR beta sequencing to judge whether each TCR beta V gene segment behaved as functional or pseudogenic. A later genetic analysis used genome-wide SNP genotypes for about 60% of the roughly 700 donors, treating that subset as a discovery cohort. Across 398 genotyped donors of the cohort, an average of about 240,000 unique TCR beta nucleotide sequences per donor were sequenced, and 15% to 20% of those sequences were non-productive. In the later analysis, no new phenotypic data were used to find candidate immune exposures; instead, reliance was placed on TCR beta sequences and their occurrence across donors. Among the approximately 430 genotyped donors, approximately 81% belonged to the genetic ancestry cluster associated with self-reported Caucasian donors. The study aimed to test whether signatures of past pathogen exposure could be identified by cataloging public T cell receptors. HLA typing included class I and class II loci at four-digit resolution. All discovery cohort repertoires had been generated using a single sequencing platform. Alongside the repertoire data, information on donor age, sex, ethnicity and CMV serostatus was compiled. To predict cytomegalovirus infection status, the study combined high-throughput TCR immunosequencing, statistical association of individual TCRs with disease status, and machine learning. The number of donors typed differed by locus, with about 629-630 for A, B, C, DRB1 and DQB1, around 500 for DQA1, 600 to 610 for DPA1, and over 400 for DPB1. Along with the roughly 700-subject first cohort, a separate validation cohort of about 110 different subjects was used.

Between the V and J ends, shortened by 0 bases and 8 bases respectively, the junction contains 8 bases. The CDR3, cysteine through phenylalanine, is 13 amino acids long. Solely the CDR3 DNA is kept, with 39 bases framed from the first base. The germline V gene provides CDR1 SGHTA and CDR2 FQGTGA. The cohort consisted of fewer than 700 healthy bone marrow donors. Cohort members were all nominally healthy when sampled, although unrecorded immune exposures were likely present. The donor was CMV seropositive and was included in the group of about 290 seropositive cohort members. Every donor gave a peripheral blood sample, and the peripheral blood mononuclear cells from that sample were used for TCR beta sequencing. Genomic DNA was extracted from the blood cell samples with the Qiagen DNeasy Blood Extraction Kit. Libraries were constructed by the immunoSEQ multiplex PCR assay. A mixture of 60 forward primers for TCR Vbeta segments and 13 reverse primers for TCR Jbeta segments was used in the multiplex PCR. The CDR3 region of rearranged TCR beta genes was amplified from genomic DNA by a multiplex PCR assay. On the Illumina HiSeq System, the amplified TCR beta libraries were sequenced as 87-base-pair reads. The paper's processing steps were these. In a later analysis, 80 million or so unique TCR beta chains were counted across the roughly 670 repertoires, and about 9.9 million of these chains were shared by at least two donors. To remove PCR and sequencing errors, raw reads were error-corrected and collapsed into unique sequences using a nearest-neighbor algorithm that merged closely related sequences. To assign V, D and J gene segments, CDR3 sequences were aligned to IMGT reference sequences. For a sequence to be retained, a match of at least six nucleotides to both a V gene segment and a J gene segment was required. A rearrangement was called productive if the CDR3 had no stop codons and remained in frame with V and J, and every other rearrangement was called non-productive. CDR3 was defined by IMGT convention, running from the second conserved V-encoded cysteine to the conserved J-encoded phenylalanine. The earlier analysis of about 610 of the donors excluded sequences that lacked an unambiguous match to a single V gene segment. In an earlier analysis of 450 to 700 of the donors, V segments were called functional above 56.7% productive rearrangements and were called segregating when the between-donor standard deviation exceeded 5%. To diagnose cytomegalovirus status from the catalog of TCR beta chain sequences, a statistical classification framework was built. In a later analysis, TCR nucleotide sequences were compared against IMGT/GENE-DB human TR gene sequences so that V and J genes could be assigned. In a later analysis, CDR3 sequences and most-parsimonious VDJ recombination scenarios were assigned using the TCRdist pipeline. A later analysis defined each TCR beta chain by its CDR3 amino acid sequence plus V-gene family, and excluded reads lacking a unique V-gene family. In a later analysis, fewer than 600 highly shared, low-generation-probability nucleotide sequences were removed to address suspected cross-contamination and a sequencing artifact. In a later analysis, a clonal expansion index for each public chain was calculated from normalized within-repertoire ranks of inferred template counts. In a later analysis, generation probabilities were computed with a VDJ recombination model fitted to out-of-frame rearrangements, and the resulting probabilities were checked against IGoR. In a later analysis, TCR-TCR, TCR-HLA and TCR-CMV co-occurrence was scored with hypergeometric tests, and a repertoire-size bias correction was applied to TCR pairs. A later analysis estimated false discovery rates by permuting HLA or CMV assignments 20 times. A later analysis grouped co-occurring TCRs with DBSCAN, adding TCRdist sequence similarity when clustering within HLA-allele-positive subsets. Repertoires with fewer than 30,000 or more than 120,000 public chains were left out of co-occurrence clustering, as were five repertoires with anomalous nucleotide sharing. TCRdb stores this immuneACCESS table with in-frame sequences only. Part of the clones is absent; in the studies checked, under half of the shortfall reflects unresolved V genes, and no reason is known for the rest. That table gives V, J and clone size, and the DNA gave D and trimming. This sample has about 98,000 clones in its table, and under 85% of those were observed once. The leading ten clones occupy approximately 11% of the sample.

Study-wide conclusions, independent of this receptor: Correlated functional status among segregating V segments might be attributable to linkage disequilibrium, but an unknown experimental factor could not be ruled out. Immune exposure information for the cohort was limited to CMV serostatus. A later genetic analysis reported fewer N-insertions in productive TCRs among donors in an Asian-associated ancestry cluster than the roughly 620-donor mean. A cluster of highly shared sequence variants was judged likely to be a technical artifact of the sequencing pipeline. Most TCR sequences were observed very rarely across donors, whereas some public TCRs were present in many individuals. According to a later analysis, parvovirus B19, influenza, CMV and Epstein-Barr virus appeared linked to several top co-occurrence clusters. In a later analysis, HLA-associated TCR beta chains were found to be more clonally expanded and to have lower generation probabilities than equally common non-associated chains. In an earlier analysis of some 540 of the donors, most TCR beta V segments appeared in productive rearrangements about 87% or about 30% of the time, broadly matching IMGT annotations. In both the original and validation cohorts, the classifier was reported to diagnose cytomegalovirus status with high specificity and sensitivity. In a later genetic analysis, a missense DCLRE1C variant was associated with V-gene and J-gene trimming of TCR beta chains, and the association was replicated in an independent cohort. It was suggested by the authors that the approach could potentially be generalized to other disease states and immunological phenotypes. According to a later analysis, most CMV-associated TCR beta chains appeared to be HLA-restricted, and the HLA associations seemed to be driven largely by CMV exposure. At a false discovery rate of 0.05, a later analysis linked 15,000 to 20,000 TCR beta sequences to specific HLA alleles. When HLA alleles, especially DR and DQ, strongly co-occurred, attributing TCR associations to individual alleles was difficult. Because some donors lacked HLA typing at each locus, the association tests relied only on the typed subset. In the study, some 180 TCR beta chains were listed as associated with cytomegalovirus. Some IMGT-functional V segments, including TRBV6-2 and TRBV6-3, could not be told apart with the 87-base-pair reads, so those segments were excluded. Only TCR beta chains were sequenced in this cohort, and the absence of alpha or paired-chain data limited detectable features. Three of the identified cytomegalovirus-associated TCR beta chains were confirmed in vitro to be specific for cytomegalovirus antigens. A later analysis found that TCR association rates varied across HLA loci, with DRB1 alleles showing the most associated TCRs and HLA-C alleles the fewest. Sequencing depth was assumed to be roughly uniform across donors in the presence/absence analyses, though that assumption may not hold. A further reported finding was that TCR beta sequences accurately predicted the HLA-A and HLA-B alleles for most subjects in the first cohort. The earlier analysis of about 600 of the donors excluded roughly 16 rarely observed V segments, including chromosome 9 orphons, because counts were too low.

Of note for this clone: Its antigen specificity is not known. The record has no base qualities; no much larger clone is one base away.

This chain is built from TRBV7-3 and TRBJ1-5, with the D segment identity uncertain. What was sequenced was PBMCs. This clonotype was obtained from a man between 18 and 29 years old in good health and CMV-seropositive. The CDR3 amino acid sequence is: CASSLTPTEPQHF. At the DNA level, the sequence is TGTGCCAGCAGCTTAACCCCAACTGAGCCCCAGCATTTT.